These 14 T cell receptor beta chains came from one sample sequenced in a study of blood T cell repertoires in COVID-19. TCRdb's copy holds only in-frame clones and misses some; the assay was immunoSEQ multiplex PCR. The sample has approximately 16,000 clones; 85% to 90% are singletons. Sequencing input: peripheral blood. The receptors here all came from a woman of 80 years or more with COVID-19, enrolled during active disease.

As DNA, the CDR3 is TGCAGTGCTAGTCCCCGGGGGATCGAGACCCAGTACTTC. It translates to CSASPRGIETQYF. The J gene is TRBJ2-5, the V gene TRBV20-1; weak D call: TRBD2 (6 bases). This CDR3 is built from 13 residues. Germline V gene data show CDR1 as DFQATT and CDR2 as SNEGSKA (reference sequence). Trimming removed 3 bases from V and 5 bases from J, with 13 bases in between.

The count of this clone is one. The chain employs TRBV7-9 and TRBJ1-5; D unclear. V gave up 5 bases and J gave up 3 bases, with 5 bases separating them. The CDR3 is made up of 12 amino acids. Germline CDR1 SEHNR, CDR2 FQNEAQ (reference sequence). CDR3 loop: CASSPSNQPQHF. DNA for the CDR3: TGTGCCAGCAGCCCCTCCAATCAGCCCCAGCATTTT.

V and J are TRBV7-3 and TRBJ2-6; 7 bases match TRBD1. The germline V gene encodes CDR1 SGHTA and CDR2 FQGTGA. The V segment lost 7 bases and the J segment 4 bases; nucleotides outside the gene matches: 10. This CDR3 has 16 residues. The CDR3 protein is CASTLTGAPGANVLTF. As DNA, the CDR3 is TGTGCCAGCACCCTAACAGGGGCCCCGGGGGCCAACGTCCTGACTTTC.

The chain joins TRBV18 to TRBJ1-2; possible D gene TRBD1, 5 bases. V was trimmed by 0 bases and J by 8 bases, leaving 16 bases between them. The CDR3 is 15 residues long. Germline V gives CDR1 KGHSH, CDR2 LQKENI. CDR3 protein: CASSPPGFGGQGYTF. The CDR3 DNA is TGTGCCAGCTCACCACCCGGTTTCGGGGGTCAAGGCTACACCTTC.

The V call is TRBV9, the J call TRBJ1-3, with 9 positions matching TRBD1. Germline CDR1 SGDLS, CDR2 YYNGEE. With V trimmed by 3 bases and J by 4 bases, 8 bases remained unmatched. The CDR3 is 16 amino acids. In DNA form, the CDR3 reads TGTGCCAGCAGCGCCCCCGGGACAGGGTACGGAAACACCATATATTTT. This encodes CASSAPGTGYGNTIYF.

The CDR3 protein is CASSPEQGAADSPLHF. Here the CDR3 DNA reads TGTGCCAGCTCACCTGAACAGGGGGCGGCGGATTCACCCCTCCACTTT. This chain links TRBV18 with TRBJ1-6; 9 nucleotides line up with TRBD1. The germline gives CDR1 KGHSH, CDR2 LQKENI. The CDR3 totals 16 residues. J was trimmed by 8 bases and V by 3 bases; bases with no gene match: 8.

The chain is built from TRBV15 and TRBJ1-4, with D hard to call. CDR3 size: 14 residues. Trimming pared 3 bases from V and 10 bases from J, leaving 15 bases between. Germline CDR1 reads LNHNV; CDR2 reads YYDKDF (reference sequence). The chain's CDR3 is CATSSEVGMGKLFF. The CDR3 DNA is TGTGCCACCAGCAGTGAGGTCGGGATGGGAAAACTGTTTTTT.

This chain uses TRBV6-4 with TRBJ2-7, with 10 bases fitting TRBD1. The CDR3 contains 14 residues. Germline trimming cut 5 bases from V and 1 base from J; bases unmatched to any gene: 2. Germline-derived CDR1 and CDR2 are MRHNA and SNTAGT. In nucleotides, the CDR3 is TGTGCCAGCAGTCCGGGACAGGGGTCCTACGAGCAGTACTTC. Encoded protein: CASSPGQGSYEQYF.

The CDR3 protein is CASSVAQGWDSPLHF. The CDR3 DNA reads TGTGCCAGCAGCGTAGCTCAGGGCTGGGATTCACCCCTCCACTTT. The chain links TRBV9 to TRBJ1-6, with D tentatively TRBD1 (5 bases). Between the trimmed V and J ends, which lost 0 bases and 8 bases, there was a span of 12 bases. CDR1 and CDR2 from the germline V gene are SGDLS and YYNGEE. CDR3 length: 15 amino acids.

The chain links TRBV20-1 to TRBJ1-1, with D perhaps TRBD1 (6 bases). Germline V lookup: CDR1 DFQATT, CDR2 SNEGSKA (reference sequence). Between the trimmed V and J ends, which lost 6 bases and 5 bases, there was a span of 10 bases. This CDR3 comprises 11 residues. CDR3 coding DNA: TGCAGTGCGGGGACAAGGACTGAAGCTTTCTTT. Protein product: CSAGTRTEAFF.

The chain recombines TRBV9 with TRBJ2-3, with 14 positions matching TRBD2. Trimming at V came to 0 bases and at J to 3 bases, leaving 3 bases not matched to a gene. Germline lookup yields CDR1 SGDLS and CDR2 YYNGEE. This CDR3 spans 17 amino acids. CDR3 bases: TGTGCCAGCAGCGTAGCTTGGACTAGCGGGAGGACAGATACGCAGTATTTT. It specifies CASSVAWTSGRTDTQYF.

The chain links TRBV21-1 to TRBJ1-1; TRBD1 is taken as the D call from the table, unchecked against the DNA. TRBV21-1 is a known pseudogene. This CDR3 comprises 17 residues. The CDR3 DNA reads TGTGCCAGCAGGCTCCCGATCTACAGGGAGATGAACACTGAAGCTTTCTTT. It encodes CASRLPIYREMNTEAFF.

This chain links TRBV7-2 with TRBJ2-3; D is unresolved. Germline loops: CDR1 SGHTA, CDR2 FQGNSA. V dropped 3 bases and J dropped 7 bases, with 11 bases sitting between them. CDR3 size: 13 residues. The CDR3 DNA sequence: TGTGCCAGCAGCTTTACAGTGCGAAATACGCAGTATTTT. Translated: CASSFTVRNTQYF.

The chain combines TRBV27 with TRBJ2-5; 10 bases fit TRBD1. Looked up from germline, CDR1 is MNHEY and CDR2 is SMNVEV (reference sequence). The ends lost 8 bases at V and 7 bases at J; junction bases unmatched: 4. CDR3 length: 12 residues. The CDR3: CASRTGGRTQYF. The CDR3 nucleotides read TGTGCCAGCCGGACAGGGGGGAGGACCCAGTACTTC.